The rows below give T cell receptor beta chains drawn from one sample of a study of T cells in Graves' hyperthyroidism and ophthalmopathy. MiXCR was run by TCRdb on the multiplex PCR reads, yielding one entry per CDR3 protein. The repertoire holds over 250,000 distinct CDR3 sequences, with about 17% as singletons. Sequenced input: blood. The origin of the receptors is a woman aged 55-70 years with Graves' ophthalmopathy. Each CDR3 is given with its conserved first and last residue. Fields, in order: J gene, V gene, CDR3 length, CDR3 protein.

j_call: TRBJ1-1
v_call: TRBV4-3
cdr3_length: 18
cdr3_aa: CASSQVLGGQAENTEAFF

j_call: TRBJ1-1
v_call: TRBV4-3
cdr3_length: 14
cdr3_aa: CASSRGTRNTEAFF

j_call: TRBJ1-3
v_call: TRBV12-3/TRBV12-4
cdr3_length: 12
cdr3_aa: CASSLTGNTIYF

j_call: TRBJ2-7
v_call: TRBV28
cdr3_length: 13
cdr3_aa: CATNAQPFGEQYF

j_call: TRBJ2-7
v_call: TRBV7-6
cdr3_length: 15
cdr3_aa: CASSFRAGSSYEQYF

j_call: TRBJ1-5
v_call: TRBV28
cdr3_length: 15
cdr3_aa: CASSQESARGKPQHF

j_call: TRBJ2-5
v_call: TRBV10-3
cdr3_length: 16
cdr3_aa: CATRQGRQGARETQYF

j_call: TRBJ2-5
v_call: TRBV6-1
cdr3_length: 14
cdr3_aa: CASSVPGGQETQYF

j_call: TRBJ2-5
v_call: TRBV18
cdr3_length: 12
cdr3_aa: CASSPGSEGQYF

j_call: TRBJ1-1
v_call: TRBV29-1
cdr3_length: 13
cdr3_aa: CSVDSTRRTEAFF

j_call: TRBJ1-1
v_call: TRBV19
cdr3_length: 13
cdr3_aa: CASSSLEYTEAFF

j_call: TRBJ2-7
v_call: TRBV5-1
cdr3_length: 14
cdr3_aa: CASSLPEGFGRQYF

j_call: TRBJ2-5
v_call: TRBV2
cdr3_length: 13
cdr3_aa: CASSFQGDETQYF

j_call: TRBJ2-4
v_call: TRBV28
cdr3_length: 14
cdr3_aa: CASSGTLAKNIQYF

j_call: TRBJ2-7
v_call: TRBV18
cdr3_length: 14
cdr3_aa: CASSSQGLSYEQYF

j_call: TRBJ2-2
v_call: TRBV28
cdr3_length: 17
cdr3_aa: CASTNAGAGADTGELFF

j_call: TRBJ2-5
v_call: TRBV24-1
cdr3_length: 12
cdr3_aa: CATSQTGETQYF

j_call: TRBJ1-5
v_call: TRBV6-1
cdr3_length: 13
cdr3_aa: CASSPAPGTAQHF

j_call: TRBJ2-1
v_call: TRBV5-1
cdr3_length: 15
cdr3_aa: CASSLISGSWNEQFF

j_call: TRBJ2-2
v_call: TRBV5-1
cdr3_length: 15
cdr3_aa: CASSPPVGYTGELFF

j_call: TRBJ2-1
v_call: TRBV12-3/TRBV12-4
cdr3_length: 11
cdr3_aa: CATLAGVEQFF

j_call: TRBJ2-7
v_call: TRBV18
cdr3_length: 15
cdr3_aa: CASSLMQGVPYEQYF

j_call: TRBJ2-5
v_call: TRBV13
cdr3_length: 13
cdr3_aa: CASSYQGLETQYF

j_call: TRBJ1-1
v_call: TRBV18
cdr3_length: 15
cdr3_aa: CASSPLSDLNTEAFF

j_call: TRBJ1-6
v_call: TRBV20-1
cdr3_length: 16
cdr3_aa: CSARVVLPGINSPLHF

j_call: TRBJ2-6
v_call: TRBV12-3/TRBV12-4
cdr3_length: 15
cdr3_aa: CASSRGSSGANVLTF

j_call: TRBJ2-6
v_call: TRBV5-1
cdr3_length: 15
cdr3_aa: CASSSGGSGANVLTF

j_call: TRBJ1-3
v_call: TRBV4-3
cdr3_length: 14
cdr3_aa: CASMYGGKGNTIYF

j_call: TRBJ2-2
v_call: TRBV12-3/TRBV12-4
cdr3_length: 15
cdr3_aa: CASSFRQVNTGELFF

j_call: TRBJ1-2
v_call: TRBV29-1
cdr3_length: 15
cdr3_aa: CSGQDRGRFVYGYTF

j_call: TRBJ1-1
v_call: TRBV25-1
cdr3_length: 16
cdr3_aa: CASSGQNRGRNTEAFF

j_call: TRBJ2-7
v_call: TRBV5-1
cdr3_length: 14
cdr3_aa: CASSNGQGPYEQYF

j_call: TRBJ2-7
v_call: TRBV7-2
cdr3_length: 14
cdr3_aa: CASSLGPGPYEQYF

j_call: TRBJ1-4
v_call: TRBV7-9
cdr3_length: 14
cdr3_aa: CASNGGQTNEKLFF

j_call: TRBJ1-6
v_call: TRBV25-1
cdr3_length: 17
cdr3_aa: CASSGIGVGGENSPLHF

j_call: TRBJ1-1
v_call: TRBV6-6
cdr3_length: 12
cdr3_aa: CASSYSGGRGIF

j_call: TRBJ2-2
v_call: TRBV5-1
cdr3_length: 13
cdr3_aa: CASSLNSTGELFF

j_call: TRBJ1-2
v_call: TRBV5-6
cdr3_length: 14
cdr3_aa: CASSLDSGVGGYTF

j_call: TRBJ2-5
v_call: TRBV10-1
cdr3_length: 16
cdr3_aa: CASSEGTSALQETQYF

j_call: TRBJ2-4
v_call: TRBV18
cdr3_length: 16
cdr3_aa: CASSPRQGAQMNIQYF

j_call: TRBJ2-5
v_call: TRBV11-2
cdr3_length: 13
cdr3_aa: CASSWAGVETQYF

j_call: TRBJ1-2
v_call: TRBV29-1
cdr3_length: 13
cdr3_aa: CSVRTGGSYGYTF

j_call: TRBJ1-2
v_call: TRBV11-2
cdr3_length: 14
cdr3_aa: CASSLGARTKGYTF

j_call: TRBJ2-5
v_call: TRBV11-2
cdr3_length: 15
cdr3_aa: CASSPPLGRQETQYF

j_call: TRBJ2-1
v_call: TRBV4-3
cdr3_length: 15
cdr3_aa: CASSRDQILSNEQFF

j_call: TRBJ1-2
v_call: TRBV5-1
cdr3_length: 14
cdr3_aa: CASSLGQGMDGYTF

j_call: TRBJ1-1
v_call: TRBV9
cdr3_length: 14
cdr3_aa: CASSPTGTNTEAFF

j_call: TRBJ2-3
v_call: TRBV10-3
cdr3_length: 15
cdr3_aa: CAINGGLGKTDTQYF